This TCR beta chain was captured in a study of blood T cells in healthy people across ages. The V gene end was trimmed by 6 bases and the J gene end by 1 base; junction bases not matched to a gene: 3. This CDR3 region has 14 residues. The germline V gene has CDR1 DFQATT and CDR2 SNEGSKA (reference sequence). About this clonotype: Its antigen is still unknown.

Using a J-beta primer mix together with a sample-barcoded 5' primer, a second PCR was run for roughly 6 to 11 cycles. TCRdb recomputed calls from the 5' RACE reads with MiXCR, one row per CDR3 protein. The sample has approximately 780,000 distinct CDR3 sequences; around 25% are singletons. General study findings and limits: CMV status of donors was not determined, possibly confounding expanded clonotype changes. Age brought a roughly linear fall in TCR beta diversity measured per million T cells.

The same sample was also used in a study of T cells of mothers and their children.

The rearrangement joins TRBV20-1 to TRBJ2-2; 9 positions agree with TRBD1. This clonotype was sampled from a boy aged 5-17 years in good health. The sample comprised blood. CDR3 DNA sequence: TGCAGTGCGATGACAGGGGGGAACACCGGGGAGCTGTTTTTT. This sequence encodes CSAMTGGNTGELFF.